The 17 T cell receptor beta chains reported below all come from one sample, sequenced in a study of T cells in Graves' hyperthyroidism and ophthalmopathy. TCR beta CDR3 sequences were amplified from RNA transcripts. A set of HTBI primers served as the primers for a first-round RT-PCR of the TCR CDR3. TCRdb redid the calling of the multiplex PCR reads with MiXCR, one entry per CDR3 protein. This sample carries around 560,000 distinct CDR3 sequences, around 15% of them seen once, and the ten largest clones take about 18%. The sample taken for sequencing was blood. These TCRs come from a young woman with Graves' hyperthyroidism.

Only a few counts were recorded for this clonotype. The CDR3 protein is CASARGHNEQFF. The CDR3 DNA is TGTGCCAGCGCTAGGGGGCACAATGAGCAGTTCTTC. The chain uses TRBV12-3 or TRBV12-4 and TRBJ2-1; 7 bases agree with TRBD1. V lost 8 bases to trimming and J lost 5 bases; unmatched junction nucleotides: 3. The CDR3 is 12 residues long.

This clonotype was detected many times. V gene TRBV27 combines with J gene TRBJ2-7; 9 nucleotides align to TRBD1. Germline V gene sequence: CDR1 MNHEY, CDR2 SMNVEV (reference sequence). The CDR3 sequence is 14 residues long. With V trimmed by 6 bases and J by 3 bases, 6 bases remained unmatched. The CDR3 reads CASRQGATDYEQYF. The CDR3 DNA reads TGTGCCAGCAGACAGGGGGCAACGGACTACGAGCAGTACTTC.

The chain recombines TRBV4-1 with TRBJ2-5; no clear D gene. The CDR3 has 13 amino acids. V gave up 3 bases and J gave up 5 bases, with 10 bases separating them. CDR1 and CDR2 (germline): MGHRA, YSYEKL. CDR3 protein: CASSHPYEETQYF. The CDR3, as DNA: TGCGCCAGCAGCCACCCCTATGAGGAGACCCAGTACTTC.

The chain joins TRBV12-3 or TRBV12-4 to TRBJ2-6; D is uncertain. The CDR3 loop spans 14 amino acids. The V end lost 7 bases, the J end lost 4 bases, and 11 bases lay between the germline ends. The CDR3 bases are TGTGCCAGCAACGACGCGTGGGGGGCCAACGTCCTGACTTTC. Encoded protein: CASNDAWGANVLTF.

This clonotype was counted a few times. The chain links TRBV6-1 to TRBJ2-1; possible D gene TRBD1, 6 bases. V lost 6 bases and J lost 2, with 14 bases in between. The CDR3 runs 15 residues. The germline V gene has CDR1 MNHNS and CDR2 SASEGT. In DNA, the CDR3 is TGTGCCAGCAGAGACACAGGGAATCCCTACAATGAGCAGTTCTTC. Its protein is CASRDTGNPYNEQFF.

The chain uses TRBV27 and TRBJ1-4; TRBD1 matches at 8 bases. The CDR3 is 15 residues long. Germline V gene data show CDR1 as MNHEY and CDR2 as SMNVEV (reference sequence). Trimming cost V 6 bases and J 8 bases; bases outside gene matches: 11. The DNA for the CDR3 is TGTGCCAGCAGAAGAACGGACAGGGTCCAAGAAAAACTGTTTTTT. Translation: CASRRTDRVQEKLFF.

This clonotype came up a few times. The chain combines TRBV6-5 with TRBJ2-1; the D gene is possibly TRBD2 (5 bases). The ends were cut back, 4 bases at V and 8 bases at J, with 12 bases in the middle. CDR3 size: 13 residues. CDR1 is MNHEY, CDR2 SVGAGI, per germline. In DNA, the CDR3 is TGTGCCAGCAGTTCGACTATCCTCGATGAGCAGTTCTTC. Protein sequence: CASSSTILDEQFF.

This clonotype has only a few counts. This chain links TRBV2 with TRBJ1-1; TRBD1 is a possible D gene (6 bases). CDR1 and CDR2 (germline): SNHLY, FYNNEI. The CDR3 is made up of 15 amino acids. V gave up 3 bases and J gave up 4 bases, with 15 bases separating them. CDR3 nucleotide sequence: TGTGCCAGCAGTGATATCCCAGGGGAGGTCACTGAAGCTTTCTTT. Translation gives CASSDIPGEVTEAFF.

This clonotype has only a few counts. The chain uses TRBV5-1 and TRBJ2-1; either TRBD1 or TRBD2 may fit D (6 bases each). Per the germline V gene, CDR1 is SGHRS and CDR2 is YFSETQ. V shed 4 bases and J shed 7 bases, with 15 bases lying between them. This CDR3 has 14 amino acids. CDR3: CASSRGESWNEQFF. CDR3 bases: TGCGCCAGCAGCAGGGGGGAGAGTTGGAATGAGCAGTTCTTC. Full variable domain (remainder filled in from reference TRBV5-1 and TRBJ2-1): KAGVTQTPRYLIKTRGQQVTLSCSPISGHRSVSWYQQTPGQGLQFLFEYFSETQRNKGNFPGRFSGRQFSNSRSEMNVSTLELGDSALYLCASSRGESWNEQFFGPGTRLTVL.

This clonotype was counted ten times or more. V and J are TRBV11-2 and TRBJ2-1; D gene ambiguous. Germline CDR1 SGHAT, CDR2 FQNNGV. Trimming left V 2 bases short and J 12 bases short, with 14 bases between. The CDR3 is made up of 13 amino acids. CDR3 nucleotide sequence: TGTGCCAGCAGCTTATACAACGTAGTTGGGCAGTTCTTC. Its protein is CASSLYNVVGQFF.

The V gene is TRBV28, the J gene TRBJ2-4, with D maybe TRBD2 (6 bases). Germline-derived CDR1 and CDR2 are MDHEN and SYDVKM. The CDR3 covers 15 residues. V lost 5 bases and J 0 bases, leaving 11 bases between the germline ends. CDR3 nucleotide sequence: TGTGCCAGCAGTCTCGGGACTTTAGCCAAAAACATTCAGTACTTC. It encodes CASSLGTLAKNIQYF.

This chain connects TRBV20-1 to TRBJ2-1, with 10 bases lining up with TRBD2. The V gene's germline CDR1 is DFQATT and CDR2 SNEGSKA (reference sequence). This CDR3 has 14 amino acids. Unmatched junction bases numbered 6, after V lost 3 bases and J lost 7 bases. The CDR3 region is CSASSSGRKNEQFF. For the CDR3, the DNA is TGCAGTGCTAGTTCTAGCGGGAGAAAAAATGAGCAGTTCTTC.

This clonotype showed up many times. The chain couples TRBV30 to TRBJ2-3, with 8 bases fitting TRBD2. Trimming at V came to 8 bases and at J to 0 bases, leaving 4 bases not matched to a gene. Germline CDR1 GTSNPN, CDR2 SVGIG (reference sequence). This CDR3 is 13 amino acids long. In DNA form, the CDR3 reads TGTGCCAGGGGACTAGTTAGCACAGATACGCAGTATTTT. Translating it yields CARGLVSTDTQYF.

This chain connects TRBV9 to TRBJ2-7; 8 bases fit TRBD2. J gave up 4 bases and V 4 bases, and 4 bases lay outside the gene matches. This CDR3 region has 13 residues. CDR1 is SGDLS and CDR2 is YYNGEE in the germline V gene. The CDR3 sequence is CASSPGGGYEQYF. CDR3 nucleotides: TGTGCCAGCAGCCCCGGGGGGGGGTACGAGCAGTACTTC.

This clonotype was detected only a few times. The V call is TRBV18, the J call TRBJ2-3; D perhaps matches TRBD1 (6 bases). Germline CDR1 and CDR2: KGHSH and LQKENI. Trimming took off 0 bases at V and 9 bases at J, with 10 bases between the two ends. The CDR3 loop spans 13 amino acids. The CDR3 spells CASSPPGQGTQYF. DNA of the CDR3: TGTGCCAGCTCACCACCGGGCCAGGGGACGCAGTATTTT.

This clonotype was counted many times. The chain's CDR3 is CASSLGQGREGQPQHF. CDR3 in DNA: TGTGCCAGCAGTTTAGGCCAGGGGAGGGAGGGTCAGCCCCAGCATTTT. The J gene is TRBJ1-5, the V gene TRBV28, with D possibly TRBD1 on 6 matching bases. Trimming stripped 2 bases from V and 6 bases from J, with 17 bases between. Germline V gene data show CDR1 as MDHEN and CDR2 as SYDVKM. CDR3 size: 16 residues.

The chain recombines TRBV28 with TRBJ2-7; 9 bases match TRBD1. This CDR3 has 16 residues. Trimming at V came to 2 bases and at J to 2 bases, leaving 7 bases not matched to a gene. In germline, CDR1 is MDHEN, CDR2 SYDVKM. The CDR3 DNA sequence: TGTGCCAGCAGTTTAACCCGGGACAGGGCCCCCTACGAGCAGTACTTC. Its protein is CASSLTRDRAPYEQYF.